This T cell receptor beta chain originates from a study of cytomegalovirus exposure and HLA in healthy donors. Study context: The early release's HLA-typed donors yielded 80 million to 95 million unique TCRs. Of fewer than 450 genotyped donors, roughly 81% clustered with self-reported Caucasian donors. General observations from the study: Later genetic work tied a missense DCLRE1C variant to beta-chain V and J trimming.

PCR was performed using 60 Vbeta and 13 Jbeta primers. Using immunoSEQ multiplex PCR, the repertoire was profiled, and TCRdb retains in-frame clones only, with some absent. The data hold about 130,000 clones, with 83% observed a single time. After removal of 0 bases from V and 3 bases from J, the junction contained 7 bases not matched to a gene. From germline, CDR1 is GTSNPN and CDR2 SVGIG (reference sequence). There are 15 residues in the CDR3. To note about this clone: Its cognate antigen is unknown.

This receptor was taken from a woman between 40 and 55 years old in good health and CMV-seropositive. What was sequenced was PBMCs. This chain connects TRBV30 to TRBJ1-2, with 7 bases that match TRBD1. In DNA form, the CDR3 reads TGTGCCTGGAGTGTACGGTTAGGGGGCGACTATGGCTACACCTTC. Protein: CAWSVRLGGDYGYTF.